Following are 9 T cell receptor beta chains from one sample sequenced in a study of PD-L1 blockade in urothelial cancer. The table came from immunoSEQ multiplex PCR; TCRdb's copy has only in-frame clones and leaves some out. The top ten clones hold approximately 3.7% of a sample with 25,000 to 35,000 clones, 87% of them seen once. Sequenced here: PBMCs, sampled around atezolizumab (anti-PD-L1) treatment. The receptors shown here come from a man aged 50 or older with urothelial cancer.

The chain is built from TRBV5-4 and TRBJ2-2; 7 nucleotides agree with TRBD2. V shed 7 bases and J 0 bases; nucleotides not matched to a gene: 9. The CDR3 runs to 16 residues. Germline CDR1 is SGHNT and CDR2 is YYREEE (reference sequence). The CDR3 loop is CASSIPSGSNTGELFF. CDR3 sequence (DNA): TGTGCCAGCTCAATCCCTAGCGGTTCGAACACCGGGGAGCTGTTTTTT.

The CDR3 reads CASSLSPPGNNSPLHF. The DNA of the CDR3 is TGTGCCAGCAGTTTATCCCCCCCAGGGAATAATTCACCCCTCCACTTT. This chain joins TRBV27 and TRBJ1-6, with a weak D call TRBD1 (5 bases). This CDR3 has 16 amino acids. V lost 0 bases, J lost 5 bases, and 11 bases lay in between. CDR1 MNHEY and CDR2 SMNVEV come from the germline V gene (reference sequence).

This chain joins TRBV7-2 and TRBJ2-1; 9 bases are shared with TRBD2. Trimming removed 5 bases from V and 0 bases from J; junction bases left unmatched: 11. From germline, CDR1 is SGHTA and CDR2 FQGNSA. The CDR3 covers 18 residues. As DNA, the CDR3 is TGTGCCAGCAGCCCAATAGCGGGAGCCCCAAGCTCCTACAATGAGCAGTTCTTC. Translating gives CASSPIAGAPSSYNEQFF.

This sequence joins TRBV21-1 and TRBJ2-7; the tabulated D call, TRBD2, remains unverified against the DNA. TRBV21-1 is designated a pseudogene. The CDR3 is 14 residues long. The CDR3 loop is CASSGGGFLYEQYF. CDR3 nucleotides: TGTGCCAGCAGCGGCGGTGGCTTTCTCTACGAGCAGTACTTC.

The J gene is TRBJ2-5, the V gene TRBV25-1; possibly TRBD1 for D (5 bases). The CDR3 runs 12 residues. The V and J ends lost 8 bases and 2 bases respectively, with 9 bases between them. Looked up from germline, CDR1 is MGHDK and CDR2 is SYGVNS. This chain's CDR3 is CASRYRQETQYF. The CDR3 DNA follows: TGTGCCAGCCGATACAGGCAAGAGACCCAGTACTTC. Combining the CDR3 with reference TRBV25-1 and TRBJ2-5 gives the whole variable domain EADIYQTPRYLVIGTGKKITLECSQTMGHDKMYWYQQDPGMELHLIHYSYGVNSTEKGDLSSESTVSRIRTEHFPLTLESARPSHTSQYLCASRYRQETQYFGPGTRLLVL.

The chain is built from TRBV19 and TRBJ1-2, with 7 bases matching TRBD1. Per germline, CDR1 LNHDA and CDR2 SQIVND (reference sequence). The CDR3 consists of 14 residues. Unmatched junction bases numbered 10, after V lost 8 bases and J lost 4 bases. CDR3 residues: CASRSRQGPYGYTF. In DNA form, the CDR3 reads TGTGCCAGTCGATCTAGACAGGGTCCCTATGGCTACACCTTC.

This chain connects TRBV5-1 to TRBJ2-6; 8 nucleotides match TRBD1. This CDR3 has 15 residues. Trimming took 4 bases from V and 6 from J; bases not matched to a gene: 6. The germline V gene encodes CDR1 SGHRS and CDR2 YFSETQ. CDR3 loop: CASSQTGAEANVLTF. The DNA for the CDR3 is TGCGCCAGCAGCCAGACAGGGGCGGAGGCCAACGTCCTGACTTTC.

The chain carries TRBV19 and TRBJ1-5, with 7 bases lining up with TRBD1. CDR1 is LNHDA, CDR2 SQIVND, per germline (reference sequence). After removal of 2 bases from V and 5 bases from J, the junction contained 6 bases not matched to a gene. The CDR3 runs 15 residues. The CDR3 DNA sequence: TGTGCCAGTAGTATATTCGGACAGGACTATCAGCCCCAGCATTTT. This codes for CASSIFGQDYQPQHF.

The chain combines TRBV14 with TRBJ2-5, with 11 nucleotides matching TRBD1. The germline gives CDR1 SGHDN, CDR2 FVKESK. The CDR3 has 15 amino acids. Trimming at V came to 4 bases and at J to 6 bases, leaving 7 bases not matched to a gene. CDR3 loop: CASSPLDRGRQTQYF. The CDR3 coding sequence is TGTGCCAGCAGCCCCTTGGACAGGGGGCGACAGACCCAGTACTTC.